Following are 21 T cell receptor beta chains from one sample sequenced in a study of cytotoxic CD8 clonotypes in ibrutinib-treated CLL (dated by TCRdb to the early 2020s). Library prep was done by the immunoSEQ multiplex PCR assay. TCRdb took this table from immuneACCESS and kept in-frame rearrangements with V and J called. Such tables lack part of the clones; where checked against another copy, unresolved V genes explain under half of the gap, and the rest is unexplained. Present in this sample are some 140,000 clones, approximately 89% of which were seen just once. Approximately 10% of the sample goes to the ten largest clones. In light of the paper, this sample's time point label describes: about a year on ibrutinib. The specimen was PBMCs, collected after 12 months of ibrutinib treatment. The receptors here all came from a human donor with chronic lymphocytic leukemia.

The CDR3 spells CASSVMNTEAFF. The CDR3 DNA sequence: TGTGCCAGCAGTGTAATGAACACTGAAGCTTTCTTT. This chain joins TRBV2 and TRBJ1-1; D remains unclear. CDR1 and CDR2 from the germline V gene are SNHLY and FYNNEI. The CDR3 length is 12 residues. V was trimmed by 4 bases and J by 0 bases, leaving 3 bases between them.

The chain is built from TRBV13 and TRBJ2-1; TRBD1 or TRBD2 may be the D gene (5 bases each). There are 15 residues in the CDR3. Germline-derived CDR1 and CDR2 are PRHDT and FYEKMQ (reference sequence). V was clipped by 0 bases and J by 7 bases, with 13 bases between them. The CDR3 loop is CASSLGDSWGNEQFF. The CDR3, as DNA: TGTGCCAGCAGCTTAGGGGACTCCTGGGGGAATGAGCAGTTCTTC. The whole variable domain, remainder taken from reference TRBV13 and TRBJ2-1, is AAGVIQSPRHLIKEKRETATLKCYPIPRHDTVYWYQQGPGQDPQFLISFYEKMQSDKGSIPDRFSAQQFSDYHSELNMSSLELGDSALYFCASSLGDSWGNEQFFGPGTRLTVL.

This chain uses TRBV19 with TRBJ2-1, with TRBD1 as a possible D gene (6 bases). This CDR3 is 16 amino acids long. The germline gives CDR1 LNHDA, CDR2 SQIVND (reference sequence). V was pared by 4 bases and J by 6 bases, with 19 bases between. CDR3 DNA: TGTGCCAGTAGTACTGCGGCCAGGGGCCTTTTCAATGAGCAGTTCTTC. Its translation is CASSTAARGLFNEQFF.

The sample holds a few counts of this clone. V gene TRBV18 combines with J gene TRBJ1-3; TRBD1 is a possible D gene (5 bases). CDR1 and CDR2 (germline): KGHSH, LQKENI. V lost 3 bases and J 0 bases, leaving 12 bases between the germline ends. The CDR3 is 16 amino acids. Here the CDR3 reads CASSPPTGTSGNTIYF. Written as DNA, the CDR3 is TGTGCCAGCTCACCCCCAACCGGGACCTCTGGAAACACCATATATTTT.

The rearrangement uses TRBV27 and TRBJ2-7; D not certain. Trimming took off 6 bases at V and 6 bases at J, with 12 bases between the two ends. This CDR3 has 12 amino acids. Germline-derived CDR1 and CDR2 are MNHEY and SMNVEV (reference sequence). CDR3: CASSALGSEQYF. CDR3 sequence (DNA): TGTGCCAGCAGCGCGCTGGGGTCCGAGCAGTACTTC.

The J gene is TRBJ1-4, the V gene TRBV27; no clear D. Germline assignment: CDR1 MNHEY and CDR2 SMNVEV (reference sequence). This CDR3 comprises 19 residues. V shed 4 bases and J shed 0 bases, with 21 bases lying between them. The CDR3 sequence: CASSSIKEHQLATNEKLFF. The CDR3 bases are TGTGCCAGCAGTTCTATAAAGGAGCATCAGCTTGCAACTAATGAAAAACTGTTTTTT.

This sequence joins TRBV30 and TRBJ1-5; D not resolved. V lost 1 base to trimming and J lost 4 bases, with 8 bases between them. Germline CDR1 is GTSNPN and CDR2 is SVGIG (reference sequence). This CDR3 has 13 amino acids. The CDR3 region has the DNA TGTGCCTGGAGTGCCGGGAATAATCAGCCCCAGCATTTT. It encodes CAWSAGNNQPQHF.

As DNA, the CDR3 is TGTGCCAGCAGCTTTGGACAGGGGGCCTATGGCTACACCTTC. Residues: CASSFGQGAYGYTF. The chain joins TRBV9 to TRBJ1-2; 11 bases are shared with TRBD1. Germline V gives CDR1 SGDLS, CDR2 YYNGEE. V trimming: 4 bases; J trimming: 4 bases; junction bases outside the gene matches: 3. The CDR3 extends over 14 amino acids.

The CDR3 nucleotides read TGTGCCAGCAGTTCCGCGGGAGCTCAGCCCCAGCATTTT. As protein: CASSSAGAQPQHF. J is TRBJ1-5 and V is TRBV28; D gene unclear. The CDR3 is made up of 13 amino acids. Trimming took off 4 bases at V and 6 bases at J, with 10 bases between the two ends. Germline values: CDR1 MDHEN, CDR2 SYDVKM.

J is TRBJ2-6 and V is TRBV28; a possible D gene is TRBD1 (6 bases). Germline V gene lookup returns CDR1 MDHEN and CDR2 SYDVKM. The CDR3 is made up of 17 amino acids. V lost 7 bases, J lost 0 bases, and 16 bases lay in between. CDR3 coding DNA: TGTGCCAGCACCCCCGGCTGGGGGCCCTCTGGGGCCAACGTCCTGACTTTC. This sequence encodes CASTPGWGPSGANVLTF. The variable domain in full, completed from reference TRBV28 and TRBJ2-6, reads DVKVTQSSRYLVKRTGEKVFLECVQDMDHENMFWYRQDPGLGLRLIYFSYDVKMKEKGDIPEGYSVSREKKERFSLILESASTNQTSMYLCASTPGWGPSGANVLTFGAGSRLTVL.

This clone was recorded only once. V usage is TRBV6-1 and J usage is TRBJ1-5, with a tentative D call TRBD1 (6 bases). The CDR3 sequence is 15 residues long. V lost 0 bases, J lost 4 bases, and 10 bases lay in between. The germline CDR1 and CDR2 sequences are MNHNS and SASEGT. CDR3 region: CASSEARGANQPQHF. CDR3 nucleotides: TGTGCCAGCAGTGAAGCGCGGGGGGCGAATCAGCCCCAGCATTTT.

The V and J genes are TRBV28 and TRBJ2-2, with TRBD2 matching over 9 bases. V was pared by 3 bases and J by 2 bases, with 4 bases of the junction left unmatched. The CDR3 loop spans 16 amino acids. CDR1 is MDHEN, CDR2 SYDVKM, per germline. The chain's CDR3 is CASSFGSGRNTGELFF. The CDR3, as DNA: TGTGCCAGCAGTTTCGGTAGCGGGAGAAACACCGGGGAGCTGTTTTTT.

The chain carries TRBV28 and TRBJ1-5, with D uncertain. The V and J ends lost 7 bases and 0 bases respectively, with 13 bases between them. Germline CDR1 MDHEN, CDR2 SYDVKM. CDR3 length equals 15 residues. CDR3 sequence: CASTPSGASNQPQHF. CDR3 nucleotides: TGTGCCAGCACTCCATCGGGAGCTAGCAATCAGCCCCAGCATTTT.

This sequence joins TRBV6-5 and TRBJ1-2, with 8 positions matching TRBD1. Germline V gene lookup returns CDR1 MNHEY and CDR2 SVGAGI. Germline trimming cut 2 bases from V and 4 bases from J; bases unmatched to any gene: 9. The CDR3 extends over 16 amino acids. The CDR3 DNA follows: TGTGCCAGCAGTTACGGTGGGACAGGCGACTCCTATGGCTACACCTTC. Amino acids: CASSYGGTGDSYGYTF.

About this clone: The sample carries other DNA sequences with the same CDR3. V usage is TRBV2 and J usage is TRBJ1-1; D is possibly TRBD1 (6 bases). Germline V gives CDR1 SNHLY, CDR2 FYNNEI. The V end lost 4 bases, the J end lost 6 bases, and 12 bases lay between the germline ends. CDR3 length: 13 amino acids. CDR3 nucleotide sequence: TGTGCCAGCAGTGGACAAGGGGGGGCTGAAGCTTTCTTT. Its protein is CASSGQGGAEAFF. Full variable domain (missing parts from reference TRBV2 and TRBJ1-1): EPEVTQTPSHQVTQMGQEVILRCVPISNHLYFYWYRQILGQKVEFLVSFYNNEISEKSEIFDDQFSVERPDGSNFTLKIRSTKLEDSAMYFCASSGQGGAEAFFGQGTRLTVV.

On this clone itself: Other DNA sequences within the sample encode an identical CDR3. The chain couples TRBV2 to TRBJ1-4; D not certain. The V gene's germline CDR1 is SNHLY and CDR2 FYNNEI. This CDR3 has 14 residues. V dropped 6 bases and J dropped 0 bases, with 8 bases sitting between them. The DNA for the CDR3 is TGTGCCAGCAGGGCCGTTGCAACTAATGAAAAACTGTTTTTT. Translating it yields CASRAVATNEKLFF.

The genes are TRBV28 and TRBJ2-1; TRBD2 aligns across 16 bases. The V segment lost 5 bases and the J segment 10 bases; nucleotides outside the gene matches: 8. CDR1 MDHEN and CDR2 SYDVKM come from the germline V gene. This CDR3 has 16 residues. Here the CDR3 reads CASSTPGLAGGREQFF. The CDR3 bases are TGTGCCAGCAGTACCCCGGGACTAGCGGGAGGGAGGGAGCAGTTCTTC.

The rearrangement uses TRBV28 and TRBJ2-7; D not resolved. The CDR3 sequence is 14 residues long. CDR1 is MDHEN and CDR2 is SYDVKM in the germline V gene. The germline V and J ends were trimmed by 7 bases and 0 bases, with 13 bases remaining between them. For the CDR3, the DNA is TGTGCCAGCACCGGCGGACCGCACTCCTACGAGCAGTACTTC. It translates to CASTGGPHSYEQYF.

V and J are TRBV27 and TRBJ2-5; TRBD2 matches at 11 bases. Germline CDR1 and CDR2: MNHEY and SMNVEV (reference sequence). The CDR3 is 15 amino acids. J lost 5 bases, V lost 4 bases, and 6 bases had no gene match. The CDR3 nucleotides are TGTGCCAGCAGTTCTACTAGCGGGAGTGGGGAGACCCAGTACTTC. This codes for CASSSTSGSGETQYF.

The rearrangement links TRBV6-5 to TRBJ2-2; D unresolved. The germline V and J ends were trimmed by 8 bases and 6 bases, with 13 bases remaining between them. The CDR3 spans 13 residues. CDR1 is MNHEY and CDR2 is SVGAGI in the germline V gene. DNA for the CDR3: TGTGCCAGCCGGGTCAAATTCCCCGGGGAGCTGTTTTTT. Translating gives CASRVKFPGELFF.

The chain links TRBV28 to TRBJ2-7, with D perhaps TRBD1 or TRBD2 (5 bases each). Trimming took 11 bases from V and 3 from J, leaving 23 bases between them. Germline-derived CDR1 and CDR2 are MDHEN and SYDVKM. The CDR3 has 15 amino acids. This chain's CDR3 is CAAGFGGNSIYEQYF. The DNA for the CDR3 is TGTGCCGCAGGGTTCGGAGGTAACAGTATCTACGAGCAGTACTTC.